This T cell receptor (beta chain) was captured in a study of cytomegalovirus exposure and HLA in healthy donors. The study's findings and limits: Follow-up analysis found HLA locus-dependent TCR association rates, highest for DRB1 and lowest for HLA-C. Later work showed greater clonal expansion in HLA-associated TCR beta chains than in equally common others.

Trimming at V came to 1 base and at J to 6 bases, leaving 12 bases not matched to a gene. The CDR3 covers 17 residues. CDR1 MGHDK and CDR2 SYGVNS come from the germline V gene. In regard to this clone: Its target is unknown.

PCR primers comprised 60 Vbeta and 13 Jbeta primers. The repertoire was sequenced with immunoSEQ multiplex PCR; TCRdb's copy has only in-frame clones and lacks some. Of over 150,000 clones in the sample, 80% were seen once. This chain links TRBV25-1 with TRBJ1-1, with 9 bases identical to TRBD1. This clonotype was obtained from a young man in good health and CMV-seronegative. The sample consisted of PBMCs. The chain's CDR3 is CASSESRDREYISEAFF. CDR3 nucleotides: TGTGCCAGCAGTGAATCCCGGGACAGGGAATATATTTCTGAAGCTTTCTTT.